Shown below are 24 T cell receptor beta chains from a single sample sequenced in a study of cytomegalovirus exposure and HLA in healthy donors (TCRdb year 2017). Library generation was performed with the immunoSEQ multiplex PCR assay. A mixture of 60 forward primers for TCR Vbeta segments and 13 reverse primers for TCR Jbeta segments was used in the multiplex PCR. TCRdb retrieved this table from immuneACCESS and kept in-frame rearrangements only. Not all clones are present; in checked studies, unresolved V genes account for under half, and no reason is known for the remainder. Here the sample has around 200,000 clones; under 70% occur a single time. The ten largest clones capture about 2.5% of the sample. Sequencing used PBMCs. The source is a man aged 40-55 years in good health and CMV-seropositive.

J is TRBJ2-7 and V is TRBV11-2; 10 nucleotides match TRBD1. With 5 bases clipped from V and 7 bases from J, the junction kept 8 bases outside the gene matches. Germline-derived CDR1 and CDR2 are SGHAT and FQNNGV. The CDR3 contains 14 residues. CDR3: CASSDRDRGGEQYF. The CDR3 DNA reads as TGTGCCAGCAGCGACAGGGACAGGGGTGGTGAGCAGTACTTC.

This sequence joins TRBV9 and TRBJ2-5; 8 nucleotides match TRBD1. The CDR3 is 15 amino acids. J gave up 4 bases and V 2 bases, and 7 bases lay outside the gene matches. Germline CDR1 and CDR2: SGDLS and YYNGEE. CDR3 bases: TGTGCCAGCAGCGTGGACGGGACAGGTCGAGAGACCCAGTACTTC. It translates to CASSVDGTGRETQYF.

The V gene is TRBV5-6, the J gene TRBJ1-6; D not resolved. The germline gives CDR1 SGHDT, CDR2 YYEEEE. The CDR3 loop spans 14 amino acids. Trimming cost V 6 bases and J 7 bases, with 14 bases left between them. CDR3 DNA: TGTGCCAGCAACCCGGCAGGCGGGAATTCACCCCTCCACTTT. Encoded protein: CASNPAGGNSPLHF.

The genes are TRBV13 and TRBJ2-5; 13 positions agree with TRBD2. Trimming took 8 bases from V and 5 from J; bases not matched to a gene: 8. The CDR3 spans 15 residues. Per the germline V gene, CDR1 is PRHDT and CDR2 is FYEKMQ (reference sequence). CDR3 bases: TGTGCCAGCCTCTCGACTAGCGGGGGGCGGGAGACCCAGTACTTC. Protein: CASLSTSGGRETQYF.

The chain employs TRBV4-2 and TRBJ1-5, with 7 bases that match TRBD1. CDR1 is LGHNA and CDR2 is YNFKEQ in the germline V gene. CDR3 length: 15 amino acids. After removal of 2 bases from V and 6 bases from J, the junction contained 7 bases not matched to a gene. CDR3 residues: CASSQLGQAGQPQHF. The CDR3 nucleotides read TGTGCCAGCAGCCAACTTGGACAGGCCGGTCAGCCCCAGCATTTT.

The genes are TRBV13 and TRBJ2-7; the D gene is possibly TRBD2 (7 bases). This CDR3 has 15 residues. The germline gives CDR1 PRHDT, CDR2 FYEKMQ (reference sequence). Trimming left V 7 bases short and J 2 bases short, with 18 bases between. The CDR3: CASTRGGGGTYEQYF. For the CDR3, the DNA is TGTGCCAGCACCCGGGGAGGGGGGGGGACCTACGAGCAGTACTTC.

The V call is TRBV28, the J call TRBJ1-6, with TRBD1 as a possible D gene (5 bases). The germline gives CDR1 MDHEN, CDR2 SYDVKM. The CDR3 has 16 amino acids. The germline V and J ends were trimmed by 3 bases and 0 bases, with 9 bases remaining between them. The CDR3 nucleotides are TGTGCCAGCAGTTTCGGGGGGAGCTCCTATAATTCACCCCTCCACTTT. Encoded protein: CASSFGGSSYNSPLHF.

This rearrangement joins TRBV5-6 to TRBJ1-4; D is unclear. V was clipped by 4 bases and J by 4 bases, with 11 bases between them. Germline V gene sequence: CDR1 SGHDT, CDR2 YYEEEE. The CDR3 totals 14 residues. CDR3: CASSQDLRNEKLFF. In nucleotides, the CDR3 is TGTGCCAGCAGCCAAGATCTACGTAATGAAAAACTGTTTTTT. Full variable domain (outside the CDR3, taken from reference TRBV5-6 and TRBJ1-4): DAGVTQSPTHLIKTRGQQVTLRCSPKSGHDTVSWYQQALGQGPQFIFQYYEEEERQRGNFPDRFSGHQFPNYSSELNVNALLLGDSALYLCASSQDLRNEKLFFGSGTQLSVL.

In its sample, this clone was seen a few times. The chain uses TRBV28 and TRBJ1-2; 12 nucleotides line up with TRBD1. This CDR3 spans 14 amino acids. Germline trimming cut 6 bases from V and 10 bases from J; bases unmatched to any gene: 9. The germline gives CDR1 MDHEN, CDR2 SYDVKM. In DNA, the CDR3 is TGTGCCAGCAGGACTGCCGGGACAGGGGGCTCCTACACCTTC. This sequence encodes CASRTAGTGGSYTF.

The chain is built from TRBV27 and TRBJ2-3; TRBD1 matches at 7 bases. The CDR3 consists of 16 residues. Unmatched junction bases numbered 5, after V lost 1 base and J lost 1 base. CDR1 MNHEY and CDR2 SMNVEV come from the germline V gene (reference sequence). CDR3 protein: CASSLLTGSGTDTQYF. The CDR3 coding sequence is TGTGCCAGCAGTTTATTGACAGGGAGCGGCACAGATACGCAGTATTTT.

This CDR3 is CASTGTGSYEQYF. CDR3 coding DNA: TGTGCCAGCACCGGGACAGGCTCCTACGAGCAGTACTTC. The chain joins TRBV19 to TRBJ2-7, with 8 bases fitting TRBD1. The CDR3 contains 13 residues. Germline trimming cut 9 bases from V and 0 bases from J; bases unmatched to any gene: 4. The germline V gene encodes CDR1 LNHDA and CDR2 SQIVND (reference sequence). Full variable domain (remainder filled in from reference TRBV19 and TRBJ2-7): DGGITQSPKYLFRKEGQNVTLSCEQNLNHDAMYWYRQDPGQGLRLIYYSQIVNDFQKGDIAEGYSVSREKKESFPLTVTSAQKNPTAFYLCASTGTGSYEQYFGPGTRLTVT.

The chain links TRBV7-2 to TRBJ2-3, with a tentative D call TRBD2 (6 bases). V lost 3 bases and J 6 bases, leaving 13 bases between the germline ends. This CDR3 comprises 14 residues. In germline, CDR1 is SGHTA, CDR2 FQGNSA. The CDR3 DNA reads TGTGCCAGCAGCTTTTCCGGGGGTCAGGATACGCAGTATTTT. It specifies CASSFSGGQDTQYF.

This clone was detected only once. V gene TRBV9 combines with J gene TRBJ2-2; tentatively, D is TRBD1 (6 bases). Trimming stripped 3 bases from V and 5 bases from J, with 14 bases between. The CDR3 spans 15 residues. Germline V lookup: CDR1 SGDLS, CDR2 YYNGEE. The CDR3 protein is CASSDTGKATGELFF. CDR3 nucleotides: TGTGCCAGCAGCGACACAGGGAAGGCAACCGGGGAGCTGTTTTTT.

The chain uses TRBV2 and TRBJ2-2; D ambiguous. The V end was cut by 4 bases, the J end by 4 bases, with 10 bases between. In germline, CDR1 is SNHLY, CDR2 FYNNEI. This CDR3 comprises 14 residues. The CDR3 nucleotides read TGTGCCAGCAGTGGGGCAGGTAGCACCGGGGAGCTGTTTTTT. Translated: CASSGAGSTGELFF.

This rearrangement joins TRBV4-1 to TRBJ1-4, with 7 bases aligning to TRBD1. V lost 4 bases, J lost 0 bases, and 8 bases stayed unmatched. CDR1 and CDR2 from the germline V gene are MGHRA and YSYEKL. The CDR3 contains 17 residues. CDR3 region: CASSLDRVPATNEKLFF. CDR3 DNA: TGCGCCAGCAGCCTCGACAGGGTCCCCGCAACTAATGAAAAACTGTTTTTT.

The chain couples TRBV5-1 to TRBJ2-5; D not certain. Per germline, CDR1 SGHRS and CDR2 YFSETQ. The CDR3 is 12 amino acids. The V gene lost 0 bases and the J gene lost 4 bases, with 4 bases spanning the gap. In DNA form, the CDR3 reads TGCGCCAGCAGCTTGGGTATAGAGACCCAGTACTTC. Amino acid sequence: CASSLGIETQYF. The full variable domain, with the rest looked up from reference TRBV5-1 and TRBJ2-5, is KAGVTQTPRYLIKTRGQQVTLSCSPISGHRSVSWYQQTPGQGLQFLFEYFSETQRNKGNFPGRFSGRQFSNSRSEMNVSTLELGDSALYLCASSLGIETQYFGPGTRLLVL.

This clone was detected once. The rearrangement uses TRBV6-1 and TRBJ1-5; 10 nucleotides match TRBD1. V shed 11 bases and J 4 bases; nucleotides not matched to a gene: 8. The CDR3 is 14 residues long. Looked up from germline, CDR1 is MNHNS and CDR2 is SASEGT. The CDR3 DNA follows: TGTGCCGGGGGACAGGGGTTGGGAAATCAGCCCCAGCATTTT. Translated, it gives CAGGQGLGNQPQHF.

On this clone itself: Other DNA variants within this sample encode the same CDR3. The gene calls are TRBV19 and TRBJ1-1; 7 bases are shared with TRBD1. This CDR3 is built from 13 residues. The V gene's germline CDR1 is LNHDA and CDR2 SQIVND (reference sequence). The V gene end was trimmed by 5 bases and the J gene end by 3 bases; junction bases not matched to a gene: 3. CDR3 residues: CASSATGDTEAFF. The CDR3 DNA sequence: TGTGCCAGTAGTGCAACAGGGGACACTGAAGCTTTCTTT.

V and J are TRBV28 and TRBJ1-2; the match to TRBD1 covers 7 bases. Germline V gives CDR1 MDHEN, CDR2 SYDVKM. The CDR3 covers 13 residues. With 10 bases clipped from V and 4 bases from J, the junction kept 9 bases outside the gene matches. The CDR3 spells CATRTGSPYGYTF. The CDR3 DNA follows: TGTGCCACCCGGACAGGCTCACCCTATGGCTACACCTTC.

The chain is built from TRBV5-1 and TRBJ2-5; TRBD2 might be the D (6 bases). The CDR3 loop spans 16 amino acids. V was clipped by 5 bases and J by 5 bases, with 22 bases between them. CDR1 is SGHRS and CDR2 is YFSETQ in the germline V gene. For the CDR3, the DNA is TGCGCCAGCAGACAAACGTCCGTAGACGCGGGGGAGACCCAGTACTTC. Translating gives CASRQTSVDAGETQYF.

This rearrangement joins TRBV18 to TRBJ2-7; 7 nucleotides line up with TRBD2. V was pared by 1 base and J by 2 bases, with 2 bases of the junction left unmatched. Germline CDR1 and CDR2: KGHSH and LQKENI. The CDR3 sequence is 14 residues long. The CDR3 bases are TGTGCCAGCTCACCACGGGGACTACCCTACGAGCAGTACTTC. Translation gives CASSPRGLPYEQYF.

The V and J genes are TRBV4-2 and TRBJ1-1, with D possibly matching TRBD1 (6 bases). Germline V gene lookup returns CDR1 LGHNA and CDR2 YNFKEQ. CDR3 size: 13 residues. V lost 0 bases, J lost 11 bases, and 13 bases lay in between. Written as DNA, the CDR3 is TGTGCCAGCAGCCAAGAAATAGGGACATTCGCTTTCTTT. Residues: CASSQEIGTFAFF.

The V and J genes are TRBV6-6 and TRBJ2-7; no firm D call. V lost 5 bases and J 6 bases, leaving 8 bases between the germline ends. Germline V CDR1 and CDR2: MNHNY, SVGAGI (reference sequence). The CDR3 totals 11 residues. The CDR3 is CASSVGREQYF. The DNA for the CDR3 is TGTGCCAGCAGTGTCGGTCGCGAGCAGTACTTC.

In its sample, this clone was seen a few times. Here the CDR3 reads CASSFSESEAFF. DNA for the CDR3: TGTGCCAGCAGCTTTTCGGAGTCTGAAGCTTTCTTT. The V call is TRBV7-9, the J call TRBJ1-1; D ambiguous. Per the germline V gene, CDR1 is SEHNR and CDR2 is FQNEAQ (reference sequence). The V end lost 3 bases, the J end lost 6 bases, and 8 bases lay between the germline ends. The CDR3 is made up of 12 amino acids.